These 7 T cell receptor beta chains originate from one sample sequenced in a study of blood T cell repertoires in COVID-19. Libraries were prepared by immunoSEQ multiplex PCR; TCRdb keeps only in-frame clonotypes and omits some of them. This sample has around 130,000 clones, with approximately 85% found just once. The sample comprised peripheral blood. These receptors came from a human donor in a cohort sampled during active COVID-19.

A single count supports this clone. Other DNA sequences within the sample encode an identical CDR3. The rearrangement joins TRBV28 to TRBJ1-2, with D perhaps matching TRBD1 (6 bases). There are 12 residues in the CDR3. Trimming removed 3 bases at V and 5 bases at J, with 7 bases between. Germline V gene lookup returns CDR1 MDHEN and CDR2 SYDVKM. Here the CDR3 reads CASSLRGYGYTF. CDR3 DNA: TGTGCCAGCAGTTTGAGGGGGTATGGCTACACCTTC.

The V gene is TRBV11-3, the J gene TRBJ1-4, with TRBD1 as a possible D gene (5 bases). Germline lookup yields CDR1 SGHNT and CDR2 YENEEA. V was pared by 5 bases and J by 4 bases, with 8 bases between. This CDR3 is 13 amino acids long. CDR3 sequence reads: CASSPQVNEKLFF. CDR3 in DNA: TGTGCCAGCAGCCCACAGGTTAATGAAAAACTGTTTTTT. The entire variable domain, with the rest obtained from reference TRBV11-3 and TRBJ1-4, is as follows: EAGVVQSPRYKIIEKKQPVAFWCNPISGHNTLYWYLQNLGQGPELLIRYENEEAVDDSQLPKDRFSAERLKGVDSTLKIQPAELGDSAVYLCASSPQVNEKLFFGSGTQLSVL.

This clone is a singleton in its sample. The gene calls are TRBV9 and TRBJ1-2; weak D call: TRBD1 (5 bases). V lost 0 bases, J lost 8 bases, and 14 bases lay in between. Germline-derived CDR1 and CDR2 are SGDLS and YYNGEE. This CDR3 has 14 residues. Written as DNA, the CDR3 is TGTGCCAGCAGCGTAGCGGGGGGAAGAGGGGGCTACACCTTC. Translated: CASSVAGGRGGYTF.

This clone was seen once. The chain combines TRBV15 with TRBJ2-5; 8 bases are shared with TRBD2. The junction had 10 bases not matched to a gene; V was cut back by 8 bases and J by 2 bases. CDR3 length equals 15 residues. Germline-derived CDR1 and CDR2 are LNHNV and YYDKDF (reference sequence). The CDR3 DNA follows: TGTGCCACCTCTCGAAGCGGGGGCAAACAAGAGACCCAGTACTTC. Its protein is CATSRSGGKQETQYF.

This chain joins TRBV10-3 and TRBJ2-7; 10 bases are a match to TRBD2. CDR1 and CDR2 from the germline V gene are ENHRY and SYGVKD. The CDR3 runs to 16 residues. Germline trimming cut 1 base from V and 3 bases from J; bases unmatched to any gene: 6. The CDR3 loop reads CAISELAGGPFYEQYV. The DNA of the CDR3 is TGTGCCATCAGTGAGTTAGCGGGAGGACCGTTCTACGAGCAGTACGTC.

The chain uses TRBV5-6 and TRBJ1-6; D is possibly TRBD1 (6 bases). Trimming pared 1 base from V and 6 bases from J, leaving 11 bases between. The CDR3 extends over 15 amino acids. CDR1 is SGHDT, CDR2 YYEEEE, per germline. Written as DNA, the CDR3 is TGTGCCAGCAGCTTGCTGAACAGGGCTAATTCACCCCTCCACTTT. Translating gives CASSLLNRANSPLHF.

There are a few counts of this clone. The V and J genes are TRBV6-4 and TRBJ1-4; TRBD1 agrees at 7 bases. Germline CDR1 MRHNA, CDR2 SNTAGT. This CDR3 region has 14 residues. With V trimmed by 6 bases and J by 5 bases, 6 bases remained unmatched. In DNA form, the CDR3 reads TGTGCCAGCAGACCGACAGGGAAGAATGAAAAACTGTTTTTT. Protein: CASRPTGKNEKLFF.